A single sample gave rise to the 16 T cell receptor beta chains below, sequenced in a study of identical twins. MiXCR, run by TCRdb on the 5' RACE reads, gives a single entry per CDR3 protein. This table holds a few hundred thousand distinct CDR3 sequences, approximately 10% found once. These data were also reused for a study on yellow fever vaccine responses in identical twins.

Sequencing input: PBMCs. Source of these receptors: a woman aged 18-29 years in good health.

This clonotype was picked up many times. J is TRBJ2-1 and V is TRBV18; 10 bases fit TRBD1. The CDR3 consists of 16 residues. Germline V lookup: CDR1 KGHSH, CDR2 LQKENI. Unmatched junction bases numbered 4, after V lost 5 bases and J lost 0 bases. This CDR3 is CASSTTGGYSYNEQFF. The CDR3 bases are TGTGCCAGCTCAACGACAGGGGGCTACTCCTACAATGAGCAGTTCTTC. Combining the CDR3 with reference TRBV18 and TRBJ2-1 gives the whole variable domain NAGVMQNPRHLVRRRGQEARLRCSPMKGHSHVYWYRQLPEEGLKFMVYLQKENIIDESGMPKERFSAEFPKEGPSILRIQQVVRGDSAAYFCASSTTGGYSYNEQFFGPGTRLTVL.

V usage is TRBV2 and J usage is TRBJ2-4; TRBD1 is a possible D gene (6 bases). Germline CDR1 and CDR2: SNHLY and FYNNEI. The CDR3 runs 16 residues. The V and J ends lost 4 bases and 0 bases respectively, with 13 bases between them. CDR3 amino acids: CASSVQGPIAKNIQYF. The CDR3 DNA reads as TGTGCCAGCAGTGTCCAGGGGCCGATAGCCAAAAACATTCAGTACTTC. The variable domain in full, completed from reference TRBV2 and TRBJ2-4, reads EPEVTQTPSHQVTQMGQEVILRCVPISNHLYFYWYRQILGQKVEFLVSFYNNEISEKSEIFDDQFSVERPDGSNFTLKIRSTKLEDSAMYFCASSVQGPIAKNIQYFGAGTRLSVL.

The chain uses TRBV6-2 or TRBV6-3 and TRBJ2-7; tentatively, D is TRBD2 (5 bases). The CDR3 consists of 15 residues. Germline V gene sequence: CDR1 MNHEY, CDR2 SVGEGT. Trimming removed 0 bases from V and 0 bases from J, with 9 bases in between. This CDR3 is CASSYSTGSSYEQYF. The CDR3 DNA reads as TGTGCCAGCAGTTACTCGACGGGATCCTCCTACGAGCAGTACTTC.

The CDR3 loop is CASSAGLAGGTGELFF. The CDR3 DNA follows: TGTGCCAGCAGCGCGGGACTAGCGGGGGGGACCGGGGAGCTGTTTTTT. V usage is TRBV5-4 and J usage is TRBJ2-2, with 16 bases lining up with TRBD2. The CDR3 consists of 16 residues. In germline, CDR1 is SGHNT, CDR2 YYREEE (reference sequence). Unmatched junction bases numbered 2, after V lost 4 bases and J lost 5 bases.

The genes are TRBV6-1 and TRBJ2-1; D may be TRBD1 (5 bases). V lost 7 bases to trimming and J lost 7 bases, with 20 bases between them. There are 15 residues in the CDR3. Per germline, CDR1 MNHNS and CDR2 SASEGT. Here the CDR3 DNA reads TGTGCCAGCACCCTTGATCTCGGCTGGACAAATGAGCAGTTCTTC. It yields the protein CASTLDLGWTNEQFF.

The V and J genes are TRBV6-5 and TRBJ2-1, with D possibly TRBD1 on 5 matching bases. Between the trimmed V and J ends, which lost 0 bases and 5 bases, there was a span of 5 bases. Germline V gives CDR1 MNHEY, CDR2 SVGAGI. The CDR3 consists of 13 residues. The CDR3 region is CASSYSQDNEQFF. CDR3 bases: TGTGCCAGCAGTTACTCACAGGACAATGAGCAGTTCTTC.

This clonotype was recorded at least ten times. The chain is built from TRBV6-2 or TRBV6-3 and TRBJ2-7; no firm D call. This CDR3 has 12 amino acids. The V gene's germline CDR1 is MNHEY and CDR2 SVGEGT. V was shortened by 8 bases and J by 4 bases, with 12 bases between the two germline ends. The CDR3 bases are TGTGCCAGCGGGGATTCAGGATACGAGCAGTACTTC. The encoded protein is CASGDSGYEQYF.

The table lists this clonotype with a few counts. The chain joins TRBV5-1 to TRBJ2-3; 9 nucleotides align to TRBD2. This CDR3 spans 17 amino acids. The J segment lost 0 bases and the V segment lost 0 bases, leaving 5 bases of the junction unmatched. The germline V gene encodes CDR1 SGHRS and CDR2 YFSETQ. CDR3 nucleotide sequence: TGCGCCAGCAGCTTGGCGAAGAGCGGGGGGAGCACAGATACGCAGTATTTT. Translating gives CASSLAKSGGSTDTQYF.

This clonotype was found a few times. The rearrangement joins TRBV7-9 to TRBJ1-2; D is possibly TRBD1 (5 bases). This CDR3 comprises 15 residues. Trimming stripped 5 bases from V and 3 bases from J, with 16 bases between. The germline V gene has CDR1 SEHNR and CDR2 FQNEAQ (reference sequence). The CDR3: CASSISSGGDYGYTF. The CDR3 DNA reads as TGTGCCAGCAGCATTTCAAGCGGAGGGGACTATGGCTACACCTTC.

The V gene is TRBV12-3 or TRBV12-4, the J gene TRBJ1-2; the match to TRBD1 covers 10 bases. Trimming cost V 6 bases and J 6 bases; bases outside gene matches: 7. This CDR3 comprises 14 residues. The CDR3 bases are TGTGCCAGCAGGCTTTGGGGGACAGGGGATGGCTACACCTTC. This codes for CASRLWGTGDGYTF.

This clonotype was seen a single time. V and J are TRBV23-1 and TRBJ2-1; a weak D match, TRBD2 (7 bases). TRBV23-1 is an ORF; its function is uncertain. This CDR3 contains 14 residues. Trimming took 5 bases from V and 11 from J, leaving 19 bases between them. CDR3 in amino acids: CASSVKGGDTQQFF. CDR3 DNA: TGCGCCAGCAGTGTAAAGGGAGGGGACACTCAGCAGTTCTTC.

This clonotype came up many times. The chain couples TRBV10-3 to TRBJ2-3, with 8 bases aligning to TRBD1. V shed 7 bases, J shed 2 bases, and the junction held 20 bases outside the gene matches. CDR1 ENHRY and CDR2 SYGVKD come from the germline V gene. This CDR3 region has 19 residues. The CDR3 here is CAIKYALGGQGGNTDTQYF. The CDR3 DNA is TGTGCCATCAAGTACGCGTTAGGTGGACAGGGAGGCAACACAGATACGCAGTATTTT.

The chain uses TRBV7-2 and TRBJ2-7; no clear D. CDR1 is SGHTA, CDR2 FQGNSA, per germline. Between the trimmed V and J ends, which lost 1 base and 3 bases, there was a span of 13 bases. CDR3 length: 15 amino acids. The CDR3 DNA follows: TGTGCCAGCAGCTTAGTTGGTCGGGCGAACTACGAGCAGTACTTC. It yields the protein CASSLVGRANYEQYF.

The rearrangement joins TRBV4-3 to TRBJ2-6; D perhaps matches TRBD2 (5 bases). The germline V gene encodes CDR1 LGHNA and CDR2 YSLEER. Deletions cut 0 bases from V and 2 bases from J, with 8 bases between. There are 16 residues in the CDR3. Written as DNA, the CDR3 is TGCGCCAGCAGCCAAGATCGGGAAACTGGGGCCAACGTCCTGACTTTC. This gives the protein CASSQDRETGANVLTF.

The chain's CDR3 is CASTERTAGNTIYF. The DNA for the CDR3 is TGTGCCAGCACTGAGAGGACAGCTGGAAACACCATATATTTT. The V call is TRBV6-1, the J call TRBJ1-3, with D maybe TRBD1 (6 bases). Germline values: CDR1 MNHNS, CDR2 SASEGT. The CDR3 spans 14 residues. The V and J ends lost 7 bases and 2 bases respectively, with 12 bases between them.

The chain links TRBV18 to TRBJ2-7; TRBD2 matches 11 bases. V was clipped by 5 bases and J by 0 bases; unmatched bases: 6. In germline, CDR1 is KGHSH, CDR2 LQKENI. This CDR3 is 16 amino acids long. CDR3 sequence reads: CASSKTGTSGSYEQYF. The CDR3 DNA follows: TGTGCCAGCTCAAAAACCGGGACTAGCGGCTCCTACGAGCAGTACTTC.